A selection of T cell receptor beta chains follows, all from one sample in a study of blood T cell repertoires in COVID-19. The data were produced by immunoSEQ multiplex PCR, yet TCRdb's version contains in-frame clones alone and is incomplete. The data show over 100,000 clones, with 87% seen just once and around 16% held by the top ten. The sample comprised peripheral blood. The receptors were gathered from a man between 45 and 60 years old with acute or convalescent COVID-19. CDR3s include the opening cysteine and the closing phenylalanine or tryptophan.

len,v_gene,CDR3aa
15,TRBV3-1/TRBV3-2,CASSQALGHTDTQYF
16,TRBV12-5,CASGLGLAGSTDTQYF
17,TRBV12-5,CASGRPRGQGARTEAFF
12,TRBV18,CASSGGDYEQYF
16,TRBV5-4,CASRRAGSANTGELFF
15,TRBV11-2,CASSPPLSGSYEQYF
14,TRBV5-1,CASSSGQAFYGYTF
15,TRBV19,CASTTTGSLPSPLHF
14,TRBV29-1,CSVEGEQGLGTQYF
18,TRBV28,CASSSPRRTGGAAGELFF
15,TRBV5-4,CASSLAPGATYEQYF
15,TRBV4-1,CASSQVGTENEKLFF
14,TRBV24-1,CATSDGGAKVGYTF
14,TRBV10-3,CAITAGQSNTEAFF
13,TRBV7-6,CASSAPSTDTQYF
13,TRBV12-3/TRBV12-4,CASSPGLAETQYF
16,TRBV2,CASKSKAGDITDTQYF
17,TRBV6-2/TRBV6-3,CASSQTTARRTGNTIYF
13,TRBV24-1,CAASGGAEDTQYF
16,TRBV11-2,CASSLRGSSYNSPLHF
11,TRBV25-1,CASEAINTIYF
14,TRBV7-9,CASSLGQGARGYTF
16,TRBV12-5,CASGPQEGRGREKLFF
13,TRBV5-6,CASSGTDSYEQYF